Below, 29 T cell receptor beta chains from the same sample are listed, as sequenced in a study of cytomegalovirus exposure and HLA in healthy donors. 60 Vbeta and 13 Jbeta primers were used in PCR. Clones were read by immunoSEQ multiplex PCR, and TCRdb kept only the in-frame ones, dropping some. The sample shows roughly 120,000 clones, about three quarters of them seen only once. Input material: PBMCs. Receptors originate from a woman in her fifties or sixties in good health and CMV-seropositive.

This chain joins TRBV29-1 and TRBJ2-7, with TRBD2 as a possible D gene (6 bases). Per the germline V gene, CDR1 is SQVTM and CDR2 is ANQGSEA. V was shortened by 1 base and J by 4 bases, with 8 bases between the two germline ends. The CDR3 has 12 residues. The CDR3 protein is CSVEAGVYEQYF. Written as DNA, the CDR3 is TGCAGCGTTGAAGCGGGGGTTTACGAGCAGTACTTC.

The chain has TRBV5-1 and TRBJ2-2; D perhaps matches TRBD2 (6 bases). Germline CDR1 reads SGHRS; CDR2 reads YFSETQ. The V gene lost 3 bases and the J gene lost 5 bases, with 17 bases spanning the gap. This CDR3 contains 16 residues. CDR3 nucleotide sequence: TGCGCCAGCAGCTCGGGCCTCCGGACTAAGACCGGGGAGCTGTTTTTT. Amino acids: CASSSGLRTKTGELFF.

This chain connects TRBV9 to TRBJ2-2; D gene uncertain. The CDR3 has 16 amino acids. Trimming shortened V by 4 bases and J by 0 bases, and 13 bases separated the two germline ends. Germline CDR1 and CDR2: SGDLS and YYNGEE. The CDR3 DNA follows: TGTGCCAGCAGCTTGCTAGGCAAGGCGAACACCGGGGAGCTGTTTTTT. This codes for CASSLLGKANTGELFF.

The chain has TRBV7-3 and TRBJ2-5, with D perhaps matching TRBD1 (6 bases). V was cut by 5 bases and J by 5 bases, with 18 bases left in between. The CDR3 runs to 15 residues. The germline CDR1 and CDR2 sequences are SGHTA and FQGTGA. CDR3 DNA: TGTGCCAGCAGCCTACAGGGAGCAAGGAAGGAGACCCAGTACTTC. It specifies CASSLQGARKETQYF.

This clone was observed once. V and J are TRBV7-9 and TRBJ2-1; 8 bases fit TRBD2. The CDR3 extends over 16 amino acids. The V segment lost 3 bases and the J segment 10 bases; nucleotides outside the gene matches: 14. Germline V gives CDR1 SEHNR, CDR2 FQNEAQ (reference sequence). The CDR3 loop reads CASSFPRGAGGHEQFF. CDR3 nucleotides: TGTGCCAGCAGCTTCCCCAGAGGGGCGGGAGGTCACGAGCAGTTCTTC. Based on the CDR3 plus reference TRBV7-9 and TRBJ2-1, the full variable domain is DTGVSQNPRHKITKRGQNVTFRCDPISEHNRLYWYRQTLGQGPEFLTYFQNEAQLEKSRLLSDRFSAERPKGSFSTLEIQRTEQGDSAMYLCASSFPRGAGGHEQFFGPGTRLTVL.

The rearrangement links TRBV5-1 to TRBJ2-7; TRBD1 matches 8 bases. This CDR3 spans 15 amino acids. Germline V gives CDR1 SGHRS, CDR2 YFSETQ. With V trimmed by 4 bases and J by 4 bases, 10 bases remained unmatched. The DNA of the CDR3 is TGCGCCAGCAGCCCGGAGACAGGGGTTAGGTACGAGCAGTACTTC. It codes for CASSPETGVRYEQYF.

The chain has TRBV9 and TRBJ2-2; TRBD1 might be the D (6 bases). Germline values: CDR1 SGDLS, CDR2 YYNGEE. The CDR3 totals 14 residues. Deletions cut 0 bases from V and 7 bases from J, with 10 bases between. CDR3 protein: CASSVDRDLGELFF. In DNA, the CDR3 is TGTGCCAGCAGCGTAGACAGGGACCTCGGGGAGCTGTTTTTT.

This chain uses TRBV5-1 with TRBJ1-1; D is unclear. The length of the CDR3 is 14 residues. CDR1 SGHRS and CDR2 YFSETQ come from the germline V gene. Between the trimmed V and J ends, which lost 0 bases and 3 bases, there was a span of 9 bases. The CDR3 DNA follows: TGCGCCAGCAGCTTGGGGTTTCTAGACACTGAAGCTTTCTTT. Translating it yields CASSLGFLDTEAFF.

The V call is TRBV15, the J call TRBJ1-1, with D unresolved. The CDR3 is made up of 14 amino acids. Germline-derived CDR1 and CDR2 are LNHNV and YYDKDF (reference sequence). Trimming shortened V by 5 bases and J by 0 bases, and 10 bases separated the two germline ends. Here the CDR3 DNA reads TGTGCCACCAGCTCAACTAGGGTGAACACTGAAGCTTTCTTT. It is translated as CATSSTRVNTEAFF.

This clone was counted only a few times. CDR3 amino acids: CASITDTGELFF. CDR3 nucleotides: TGTGCCAGCATAACAGACACCGGGGAGCTGTTTTTT. The chain links TRBV6-5 to TRBJ2-2; the D is unclear. The V gene's germline CDR1 is MNHEY and CDR2 SVGAGI. The CDR3 is made up of 12 amino acids. V was trimmed by 7 bases and J by 3 bases, leaving 6 bases between them.

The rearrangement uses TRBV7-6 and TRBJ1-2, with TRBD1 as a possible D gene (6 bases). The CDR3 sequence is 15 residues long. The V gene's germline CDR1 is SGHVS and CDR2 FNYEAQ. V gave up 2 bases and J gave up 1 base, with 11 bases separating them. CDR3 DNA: TGTGCCAGCAGCTTATATCTGGACAGTAACTATGGCTACACCTTC. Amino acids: CASSLYLDSNYGYTF.

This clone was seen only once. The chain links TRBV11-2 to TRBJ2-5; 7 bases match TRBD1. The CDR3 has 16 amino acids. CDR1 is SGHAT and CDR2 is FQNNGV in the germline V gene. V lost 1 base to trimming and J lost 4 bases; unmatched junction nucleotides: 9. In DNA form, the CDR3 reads TGTGCCAGCAGCTTAGGATCGTTGAGGGACAGAGAGACCCAGTACTTC. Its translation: CASSLGSLRDRETQYF. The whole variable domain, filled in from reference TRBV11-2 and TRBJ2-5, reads EAGVAQSPRYKIIEKRQSVAFWCNPISGHATLYWYQQILGQGPKLLIQFQNNGVVDDSQLPKDRFSAERLKGVDSTLKIQPAKLEDSAVYLCASSLGSLRDRETQYFGPGTRLLVL.

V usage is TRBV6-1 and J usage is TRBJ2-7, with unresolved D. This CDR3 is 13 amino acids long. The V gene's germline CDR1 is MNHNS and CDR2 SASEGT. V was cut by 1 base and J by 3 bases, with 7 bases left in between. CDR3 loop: CASSEGPLYEQYF. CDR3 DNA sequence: TGTGCCAGCAGTGAAGGGCCCCTCTACGAGCAGTACTTC.

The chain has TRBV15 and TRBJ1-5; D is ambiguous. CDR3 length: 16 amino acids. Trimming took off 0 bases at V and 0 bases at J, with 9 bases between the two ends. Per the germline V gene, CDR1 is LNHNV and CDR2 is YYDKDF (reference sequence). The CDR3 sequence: CATSRDIVFSNQPQHF. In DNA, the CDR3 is TGTGCCACCAGCAGAGATATCGTATTTAGCAATCAGCCCCAGCATTTT.

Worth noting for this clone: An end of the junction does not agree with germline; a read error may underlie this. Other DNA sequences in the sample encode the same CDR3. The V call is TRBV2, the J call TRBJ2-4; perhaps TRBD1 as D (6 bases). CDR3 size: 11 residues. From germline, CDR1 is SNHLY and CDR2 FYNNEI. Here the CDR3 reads CASTSGTPQYF. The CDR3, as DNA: TGCGCCAGCACCTCCGGGACACCTCAGTACTTC. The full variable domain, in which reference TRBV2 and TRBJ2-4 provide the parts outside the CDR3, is EPEVTQTPSHQVTQMGQEVILRCVPISNHLYFYWYRQILGQKVEFLVSFYNNEISEKSEIFDDQFSVERPDGSNFTLKIRSTKLEDSAMYFCASTSGTPQYFGAGTRLSVL.

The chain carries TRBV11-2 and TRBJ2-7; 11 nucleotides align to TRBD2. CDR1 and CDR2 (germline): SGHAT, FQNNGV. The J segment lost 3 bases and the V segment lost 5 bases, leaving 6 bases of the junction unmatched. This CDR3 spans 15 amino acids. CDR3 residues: CASSLGTSGYYEQYF. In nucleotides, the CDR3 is TGTGCCAGCAGCCTAGGGACTAGCGGATACTACGAGCAGTACTTC.

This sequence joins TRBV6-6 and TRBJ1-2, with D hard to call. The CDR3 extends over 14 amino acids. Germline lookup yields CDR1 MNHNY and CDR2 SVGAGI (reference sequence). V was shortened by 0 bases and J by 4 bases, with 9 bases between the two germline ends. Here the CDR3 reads CASSYSKRFYGYTF. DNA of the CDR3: TGTGCCAGCAGTTACTCGAAACGGTTCTATGGCTACACCTTC.

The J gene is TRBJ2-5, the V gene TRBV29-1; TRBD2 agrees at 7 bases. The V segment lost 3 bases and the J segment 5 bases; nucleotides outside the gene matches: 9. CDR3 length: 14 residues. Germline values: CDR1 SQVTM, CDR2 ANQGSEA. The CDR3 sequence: CSVDLGRRRETQYF. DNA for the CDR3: TGCAGCGTTGATCTCGGGAGGAGGAGGGAGACCCAGTACTTC.

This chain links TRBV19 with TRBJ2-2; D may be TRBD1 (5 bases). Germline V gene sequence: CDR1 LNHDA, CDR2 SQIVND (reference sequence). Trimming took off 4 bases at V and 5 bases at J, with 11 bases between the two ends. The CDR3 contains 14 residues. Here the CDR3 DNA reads TGTGCCAGTAGTAGGCAGGGATGGACCGGGGAGCTGTTTTTT. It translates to CASSRQGWTGELFF.

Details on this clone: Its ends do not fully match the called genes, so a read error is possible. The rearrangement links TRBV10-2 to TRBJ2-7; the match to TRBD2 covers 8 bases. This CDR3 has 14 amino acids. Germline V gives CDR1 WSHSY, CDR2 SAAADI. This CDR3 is CAGSSGTSSYEQYF. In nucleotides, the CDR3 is TGCGCCGGCAGTTCCGGGACTAGCTCCTACGAGCAGTACTTC.

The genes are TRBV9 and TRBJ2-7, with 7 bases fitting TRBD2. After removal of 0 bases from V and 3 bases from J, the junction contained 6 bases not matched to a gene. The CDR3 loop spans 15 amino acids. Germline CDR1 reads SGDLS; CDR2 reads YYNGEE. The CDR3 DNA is TGTGCCAGCAGCGTAGAAGGCGGCGGGGGCTACGAGCAGTACTTC. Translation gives CASSVEGGGGYEQYF. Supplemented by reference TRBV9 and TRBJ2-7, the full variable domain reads DSGVTQTPKHLITATGQRVTLRCSPRSGDLSVYWYQQSLDQGLQFLIQYYNGEERAKGNILERFSAQQFPDLHSELNLSSLELGDSALYFCASSVEGGGGYEQYFGPGTRLTVT.

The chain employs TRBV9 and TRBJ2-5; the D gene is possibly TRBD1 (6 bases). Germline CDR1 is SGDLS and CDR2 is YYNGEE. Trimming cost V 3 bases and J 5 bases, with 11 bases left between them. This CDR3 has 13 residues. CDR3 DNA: TGTGCCAGCAGCGAGGGGGTGCAGGAGACCCAGTACTTC. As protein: CASSEGVQETQYF.

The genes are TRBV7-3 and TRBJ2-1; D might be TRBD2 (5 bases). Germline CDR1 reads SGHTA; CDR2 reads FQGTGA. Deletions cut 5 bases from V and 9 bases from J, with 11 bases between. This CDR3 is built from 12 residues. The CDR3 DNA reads TGTGCCAGCAGCGCACCCGAGGGTGAGCAGTTCTTC. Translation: CASSAPEGEQFF.

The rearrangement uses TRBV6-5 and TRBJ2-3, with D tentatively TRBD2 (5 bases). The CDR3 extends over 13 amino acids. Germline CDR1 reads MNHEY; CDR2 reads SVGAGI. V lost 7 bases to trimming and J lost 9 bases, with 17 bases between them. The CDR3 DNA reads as TGTGCCAGCACCCTCGCGGGTAGAGGAACGCAGTATTTT. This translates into CASTLAGRGTQYF.

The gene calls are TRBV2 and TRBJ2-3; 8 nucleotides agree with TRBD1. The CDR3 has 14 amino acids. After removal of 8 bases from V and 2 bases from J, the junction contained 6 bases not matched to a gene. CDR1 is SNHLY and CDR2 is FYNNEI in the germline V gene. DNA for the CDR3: TGTGCCAGCCTCCGGGACAGGCACACAGATACGCAGTATTTT. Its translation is CASLRDRHTDTQYF.

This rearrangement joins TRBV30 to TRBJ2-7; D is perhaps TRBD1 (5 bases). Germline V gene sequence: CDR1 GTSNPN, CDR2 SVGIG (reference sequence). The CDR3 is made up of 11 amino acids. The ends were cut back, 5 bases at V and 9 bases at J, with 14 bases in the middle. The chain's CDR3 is CAWGPNQGQYF. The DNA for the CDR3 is TGTGCCTGGGGGCCGAATCAGGGGCAGTACTTC.

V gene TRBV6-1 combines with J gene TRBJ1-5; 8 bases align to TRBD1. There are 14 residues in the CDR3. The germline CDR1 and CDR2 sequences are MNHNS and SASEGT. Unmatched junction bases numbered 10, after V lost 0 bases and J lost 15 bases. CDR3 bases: TGTGCCAGCAGTGAAGCTTTCCAGGGGGCAAGGAGGCATTTT. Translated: CASSEAFQGARRHF.

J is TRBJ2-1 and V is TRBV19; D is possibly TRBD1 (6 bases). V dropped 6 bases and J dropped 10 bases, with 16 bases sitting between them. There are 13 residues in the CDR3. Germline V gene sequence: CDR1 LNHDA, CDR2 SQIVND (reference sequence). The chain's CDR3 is CASSERGNREQFF. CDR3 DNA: TGTGCCAGTAGCGAGAGGGGGAACAGGGAGCAGTTCTTC.

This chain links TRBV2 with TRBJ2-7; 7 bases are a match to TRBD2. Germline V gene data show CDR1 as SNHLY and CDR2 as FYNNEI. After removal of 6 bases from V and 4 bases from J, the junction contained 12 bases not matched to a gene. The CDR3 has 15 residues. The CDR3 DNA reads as TGTGCCAGCAGGCTAGAGGCGGGGGTTCGGTACGAGCAGTACTTC. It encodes CASRLEAGVRYEQYF.